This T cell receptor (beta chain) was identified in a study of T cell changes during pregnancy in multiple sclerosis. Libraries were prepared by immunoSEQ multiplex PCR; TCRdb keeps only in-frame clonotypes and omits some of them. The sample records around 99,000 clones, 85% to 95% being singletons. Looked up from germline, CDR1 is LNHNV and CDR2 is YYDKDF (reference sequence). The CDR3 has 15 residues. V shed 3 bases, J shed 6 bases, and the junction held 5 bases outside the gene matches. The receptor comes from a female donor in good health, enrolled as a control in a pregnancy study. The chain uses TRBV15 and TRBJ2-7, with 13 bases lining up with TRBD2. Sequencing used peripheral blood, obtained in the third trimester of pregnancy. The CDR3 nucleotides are TGTGCCACCAGCAGTGTGACTAGCGGGGGGTCCGAGCAGTACTTC. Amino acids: CATSSVTSGGSEQYF.